The 20 T cell receptor beta chains in this list originate from one sample, sequenced in a study of T cells of healthy individuals. Each CDR3 protein gets one entry after TCRdb re-called the 5' RACE reads with MiXCR. The repertoire holds some 69,000 distinct CDR3 sequences, with 15% to 20% as singletons. Receptors were obtained from a human donor in good health.

The table lists this clonotype with many counts. V gene TRBV19 combines with J gene TRBJ2-3; 8 bases fit TRBD2. The CDR3 covers 14 residues. Trimming took 6 bases from V and 3 from J; bases not matched to a gene: 5. Germline lookup yields CDR1 LNHDA and CDR2 SQIVND (reference sequence). The CDR3 DNA reads TGTGCCAGTAGCCCGGGACTAGTGACAGATACGCAGTATTTT. It is translated as CASSPGLVTDTQYF.

At least ten counts were recorded for this clonotype. The chain combines TRBV7-2 with TRBJ1-1; D may be TRBD1 (5 bases). V was clipped by 5 bases and J by 7 bases, with 14 bases between them. Germline V lookup: CDR1 SGHTA, CDR2 FQGNSA. This CDR3 region has 13 residues. In DNA form, the CDR3 reads TGTGCCAGCAGCGGACCTGTTGGGGGTGAAGCTTTCTTT. Translating gives CASSGPVGGEAFF.

This clonotype was recorded at least ten times. J is TRBJ2-5 and V is TRBV29-1; no clear D. The CDR3 is made up of 14 amino acids. Germline V gene sequence: CDR1 SQVTM, CDR2 ANQGSEA. With 0 bases removed from V and 1 base from J, the gap between germline ends came to 9 bases. The CDR3 region has the DNA TGCAGCGTTGAAGATGGATACCTCCAAGAGACCCAGTACTTC. It translates to CSVEDGYLQETQYF.

This clonotype appeared many times. The chain carries TRBV3-1 and TRBJ1-4; D remains unclear. Per the germline V gene, CDR1 is LGHDT and CDR2 is YNNKEL (reference sequence). The CDR3 sequence is 15 residues long. The V and J ends lost 4 bases and 4 bases respectively, with 13 bases between them. Here the CDR3 reads CASSRKDGHNEKLFF. CDR3 sequence (DNA): TGTGCCAGCAGCCGGAAGGACGGCCATAATGAAAAACTGTTTTTT.

The rearrangement joins TRBV7-2 to TRBJ2-7; 7 positions match TRBD1. The ends lost 1 base at V and 1 base at J; junction bases unmatched: 10. Germline CDR1 is SGHTA and CDR2 is FQGNSA. This CDR3 has 17 amino acids. CDR3 region: CASSLEGARQISYEQYF. Written as DNA, the CDR3 is TGTGCCAGCAGCTTAGAGGGGGCCCGACAGATTTCCTACGAGCAGTACTTC.

This clonotype was counted a single time. Written as DNA, the CDR3 is TGTGCCAGCAGCACGTCACAGAACCCTTATGGCTACACCTTC. Its protein product is CASSTSQNPYGYTF. J is TRBJ1-2 and V is TRBV7-9; D is unclear. Trimming stripped 5 bases from V and 5 bases from J, with 15 bases between. The CDR3 is 14 residues long. Germline values: CDR1 SEHNR, CDR2 FQNEAQ (reference sequence).

This clonotype appeared many times. The rearrangement uses TRBV4-2 and TRBJ2-5; a weak D match, TRBD2 (6 bases). The CDR3 runs to 17 residues. Germline CDR1 LGHNA, CDR2 YNFKEQ. Trimming removed 1 base at V and 0 bases at J, with 15 bases between. The CDR3 reads CASSQGGMQPYQETQYF. Here the CDR3 DNA reads TGTGCCAGCAGCCAAGGCGGGATGCAGCCTTACCAAGAGACCCAGTACTTC.

The sample holds many counts of this clonotype. The chain couples TRBV2 to TRBJ1-4; D not resolved. The CDR3 covers 14 residues. V dropped 0 bases and J dropped 13 bases, with 15 bases sitting between them. Germline V gene sequence: CDR1 SNHLY, CDR2 FYNNEI. The CDR3 is CASSEALLSGRLFF. For the CDR3, the DNA is TGTGCCAGCAGTGAAGCGCTTCTGAGCGGACGACTGTTTTTT.

V usage is TRBV19 and J usage is TRBJ2-1; TRBD1 aligns across 9 bases. Per germline, CDR1 LNHDA and CDR2 SQIVND (reference sequence). Germline trimming cut 3 bases from V and 2 bases from J; bases unmatched to any gene: 2. CDR3 length: 15 amino acids. The CDR3 protein is CASSMGQGAYNEQFF. CDR3 sequence (DNA): TGTGCCAGTAGTATGGGACAGGGAGCCTACAATGAGCAGTTCTTC.

Only a few counts were recorded for this clonotype. The V and J genes are TRBV7-9 and TRBJ2-5, with a possible D match to TRBD2 (5 bases). Trimming took off 1 base at V and 5 bases at J, with 11 bases between the two ends. Looked up from germline, CDR1 is SEHNR and CDR2 is FQNEAQ (reference sequence). This CDR3 spans 14 amino acids. For the CDR3, the DNA is TGTGCCAGCAGCTTAGTCCCGGGGTTGGAGACCCAGTACTTC. Amino acid sequence: CASSLVPGLETQYF.

This clonotype has at least ten counts. The rearrangement links TRBV7-9 to TRBJ2-7; D call uncertain. V was clipped by 1 base and J by 5 bases, with 9 bases between them. This CDR3 has 13 residues. Germline lookup yields CDR1 SEHNR and CDR2 FQNEAQ (reference sequence). CDR3 loop: CASSLVVTHEQYF. Here the CDR3 DNA reads TGTGCCAGCAGCTTAGTAGTGACACACGAGCAGTACTTC.

The gene calls are TRBV27 and TRBJ2-1; possible D gene TRBD2, 6 bases. The CDR3 loop spans 16 amino acids. V shed 3 bases and J shed 7 bases, with 19 bases lying between them. Germline values: CDR1 MNHEY, CDR2 SMNVEV (reference sequence). The DNA of the CDR3 is TGTGCCAGCAGTTTTATGATGACGGGAGTAAAAAATGAGCAGTTCTTC. Translated, it gives CASSFMMTGVKNEQFF.

J is TRBJ1-5 and V is TRBV21-1; the D segment call TRBD1 is taken from the table without a DNA check. TRBV21-1 is listed as a pseudogene. The CDR3 runs 19 residues. The CDR3 here is CASSKKVRGRQGVGQPQHF. As DNA, the CDR3 is TGTGCCAGCAGCAAAAAGGTCAGGGGGCGACAGGGGGTTGGTCAGCCCCAGCATTTT.

This clonotype was counted ten times or more. V gene TRBV4-1 combines with J gene TRBJ2-1, with TRBD2 identical over 8 bases. V shed 4 bases, J shed 4 bases, and the junction held 3 bases outside the gene matches. Germline CDR1 MGHRA, CDR2 YSYEKL. The CDR3 is made up of 14 amino acids. The CDR3 DNA reads TGCGCCAGCAGCCCTGGACTAGCATACAATGAGCAGTTCTTC. Its translation: CASSPGLAYNEQFF.

This clonotype was observed a few times. The chain combines TRBV2 with TRBJ1-5; D is undetermined. V lost 3 bases and J 2 bases, leaving 11 bases between the germline ends. The germline V gene encodes CDR1 SNHLY and CDR2 FYNNEI. The CDR3 is made up of 15 amino acids. The CDR3 sequence: CASSDRGTGNQPQHF. The CDR3 nucleotides are TGTGCCAGCAGTGACCGTGGAACTGGCAATCAGCCCCAGCATTTT.

The chain recombines TRBV2 with TRBJ2-1; 8 bases line up with TRBD2. Losses at the gene ends were 3 bases for V and 0 bases for J; bases not matched to a gene: 7. The CDR3 runs to 17 residues. CDR1 is SNHLY, CDR2 FYNNEI, per germline. The CDR3 DNA reads as TGTGCCAGCAGTGACGGACTAGCATTGGGCTCCTACAATGAGCAGTTCTTC. Translating it yields CASSDGLALGSYNEQFF.

This clonotype was seen a handful of times. V gene TRBV4-1 combines with J gene TRBJ1-3; tentatively, D is TRBD1 (6 bases). The CDR3 spans 15 residues. Trimming pared 7 bases from V and 0 bases from J, leaving 13 bases between. Looked up from germline, CDR1 is MGHRA and CDR2 is YSYEKL. The CDR3 region has the DNA TGCGCCAGCAACCTGGACAGTAACTCTGGAAACACCATATATTTT. This sequence encodes CASNLDSNSGNTIYF.

In this sample, this clonotype turned up many times. The chain combines TRBV6-2 or TRBV6-3 with TRBJ2-5, with TRBD2 as a possible D gene (6 bases). The CDR3 covers 13 residues. V lost 6 bases, J lost 2 bases, and 10 bases lay in between. Germline CDR1 MNHEY, CDR2 SVGEGT. CDR3 protein: CASSYGTQETQYF. CDR3 in DNA: TGTGCCAGCAGCTACGGGACTCAAGAGACCCAGTACTTC.

This clonotype came up once. This chain uses TRBV7-2 with TRBJ2-7, with D possibly TRBD2 on 6 matching bases. From germline, CDR1 is SGHTA and CDR2 FQGNSA. V lost 1 base, J lost 4 bases, and 14 bases lay in between. The CDR3 is 15 residues long. The CDR3 DNA sequence: TGTGCCAGCAGCTTAGGGGGCGGGACGGGGTACGAGCAGTACTTC. It yields the protein CASSLGGGTGYEQYF.

The chain has TRBV4-1 and TRBJ2-5, with 9 bases aligning to TRBD2. Trimming removed 4 bases from V and 1 base from J; junction bases left unmatched: 1. The germline CDR1 and CDR2 sequences are MGHRA and YSYEKL. The CDR3 runs to 14 residues. The CDR3 DNA reads as TGCGCCAGCAGCCCGACTAGCGGCCAAGAGACCCAGTACTTC. This sequence encodes CASSPTSGQETQYF.